These T cell receptor beta chains were read from a single sample in a study of blood T cells in healthy people across ages. TCRdb analysed the 5' RACE reads with MiXCR anew, one entry per CDR3 protein. There are 1.4 million or so distinct CDR3 sequences in the sample; roughly 43% occur only once, and less than 5% lies in the top ten. Sequenced: blood. These receptors came from a woman in her late teens or twenties in good health. CDR3s include the opening cysteine and the closing phenylalanine or tryptophan. D genes are given only for firm matches. Expanded clones get a size class; other rows say once, few or many, or leave the size out.

CDR3 protein	CDR3 DNA	V gene	J gene	clone size	D gene
CVSSSSGLLTSYNEQFF	TGTGTCAGCAGCTCAAGTGGGCTGCTTACCTCCTACAATGAGCAGTTCTTC	TRBV7-9	TRBJ2-1	NA	NA
CSAPLTDTQYF	TGCAGTGCTCCCCTAACAGATACGCAGTATTTT	TRBV20-1	TRBJ2-3	NA	NA
CASSQGLAGGTNEQFF	TGCGCCAGCAGCCAAGGACTAGCGGGAGGGACCAATGAGCAGTTCTTC	TRBV4-3	TRBJ2-1	NA	TRBD2
CASSQGDRAGNTIYF	TGTGCCAGCAGCCAAGGTGACAGGGCTGGAAACACCATATATTTT	TRBV4-2	TRBJ1-3	NA	TRBD1
CASSLNRGWNEQYF	TGTGCCAGCAGTCTCAACAGGGGGTGGAATGAGCAGTACTTC	TRBV27	TRBJ2-4	once	TRBD1
CASSSYGYTF	TGTGCCAGCAGTAGTTATGGCTACACCTTC	TRBV28	TRBJ1-2	many	NA
CASSPAREQYF	TGTGCCAGCAGTCCCGCGAGGGAGCAGTACTTC	TRBV12-3/TRBV12-4	TRBJ2-7	few	NA
CASGTGGLQETQYF	TGCGCCAGTGGGACAGGGGGGCTTCAAGAGACCCAGTACTTC	TRBV5-1	TRBJ2-5	few	TRBD1
CASRTPSGTFTDTQYF	TGTGCCAGCAGGACCCCTAGCGGAACCTTCACAGATACGCAGTATTTT	TRBV28	TRBJ2-3	NA	TRBD2
CSARDVASGRYEQFF	TGCAGTGCTAGAGATGTGGCTAGCGGGAGATATGAGCAGTTCTTC	TRBV20-1	TRBJ2-1	few	TRBD2
CASSPAARGAGVYEQYF	TGCGCCAGCAGCCCTGCGGCCCGAGGGGCCGGCGTCTATGAGCAGTACTTC	TRBV4-1	TRBJ2-5	NA	NA
CASSLEGLVYEQYF	TGTGCCAGCAGCTTAGAGGGGCTAGTCTACGAGCAGTACTTC	TRBV11-1	TRBJ2-7	NA	NA
CASSLGGGPNEQYF	TGTGCCAGCAGCTTAGGTGGAGGGCCGAACGAGCAGTACTTC	TRBV7-4	TRBJ2-7	few	NA
CASSSGGAVDEQFF	TGTGCCAGCAGTAGCGGGGGGGCCGTCGATGAGCAGTTCTTC	TRBV12-3/TRBV12-4	TRBJ2-1	NA	TRBD2
CASSFGGGVVKSTDTQYF	TGTGCCAGCAGTTTTGGGGGGGGTGTCGTGAAATCCACAGATACGCAGTATTTT	TRBV28	TRBJ2-3	NA	TRBD2
CASSYRQGNYGYTF	TGTGCCAGCAGTTACCGACAGGGCAACTATGGCTACACCTTC	TRBV6-5	TRBJ1-2	many	TRBD1
CAGCLEESSPLHF	TGTGCCGGATGTCTGGAAGAAAGCTCACCCCTCCACTTT	TRBV6-6	TRBJ1-6	NA	NA
CASSFRGVGYEQYF	TGTGCCAGCAGTTTTCGAGGGGTAGGCTACGAGCAGTACTTC	TRBV12-3/TRBV12-4	TRBJ2-7	few	NA
CSAPDRGVSTEAFF	TGCAGTGCTCCGGACAGGGGGGTCAGCACTGAAGCTTTCTTT	TRBV20-1	TRBJ1-1	NA	TRBD1
CASSSLPTDYSNQPQHF	TGCGCCAGCAGCTCCCTTCCGACGGATTATAGCAATCAGCCCCAGCATTTT	TRBV5-1	TRBJ1-5	NA	NA
CASSEYGHNEQFF	TGCGCCAGCAGTGAATATGGTCACAATGAGCAGTTCTTC	TRBV25-1	TRBJ2-1	once	NA
CSAPRDRVNEQFF	TGCAGTGCTCCACGGGACAGGGTAAATGAGCAGTTCTTC	TRBV20-1	TRBJ2-1	NA	TRBD1
CSSLDTGVYSSYNEQFF	TGCAGTTCCCTCGATACAGGGGTCTATAGCTCCTACAATGAGCAGTTCTTC	TRBV20-1	TRBJ2-1	NA	TRBD1
CSVLGTSRGTDTQYF	TGCAGCGTGCTTGGGACCTCCCGGGGCACAGATACGCAGTATTTT	TRBV29-1	TRBJ2-3	few	NA
CASSRTYRGPGTGIGAKNIQYF	TGTGCCAGCAGCCGAACCTATAGAGGTCCCGGGACAGGGATCGGAGCCAAAAACATTCAGTACTTC	TRBV11-2	TRBJ2-4	few	TRBD1
CASTLGHQETQYF	TGTGCCAGCACCTTAGGGCACCAAGAGACCCAGTACTTC	TRBV11-2	TRBJ2-5	few	NA
CASSLKLRGNTEAFF	TGTGCCAGCAGTTTAAAACTCAGGGGCAACACTGAAGCTTTCTTT	TRBV28	TRBJ1-1	NA	NA
CSTRDPAGAYGYTF	TGCAGTACTAGAGACCCGGCAGGTGCTTATGGCTACACATTC	TRBV20-1	TRBJ1-2	NA	NA
CASSDRTDTYGYTF	TGTGCCAGCAGTGACAGAACAGATACCTATGGCTACACCTTC	TRBV6-2/TRBV6-3	TRBJ1-2	NA	NA
CSVDWARETQYF	TGCAGCGTTGATTGGGCCCGAGAGACCCAGTACTTC	TRBV29-1	TRBJ2-5	many	NA
CTSSLGGEVEKLFF	TGTACCAGCAGCTTGGGGGGCGAGGTTGAAAAACTGTTTTTT	TRBV5-5	TRBJ1-4	few	NA
CASSHPGLAGGSYNEQFF	TGTGCCAGCAGCCACCCGGGACTAGCGGGAGGGAGTTACAATGAGCAGTTCTTC	TRBV4-2	TRBJ2-1	NA	TRBD2
CSAREALNEQFF	TGCAGTGCTAGAGAGGCTCTCAATGAGCAGTTCTTC	TRBV20-1	TRBJ2-1	NA	NA
CASRPGATANTGELFF	TGTGCCAGCAGACCGGGGGCGACCGCGAACACCGGGGAGCTGTTTTTT	TRBV7-9	TRBJ2-2	NA	NA
CASSLLGQGYERYF	TGTGCCAGCAGTTTATTGGGACAGGGGTACGAGCGGTACTTC	TRBV27	TRBJ2-7	NA	TRBD1
CSARKGGVGDTQYF	TGCAGTGCTAGAAAAGGGGGGGTCGGGGATACGCAGTATTTT	TRBV20-1	TRBJ2-3	NA	NA
CSAAVLAGGDADTQYF	TGCAGTGCCGCCGTTCTAGCGGGAGGAGACGCAGATACGCAGTATTTT	TRBV20-1	TRBJ2-3	NA	TRBD2
CSARRGLANYNEQYF	TGCAGTGCTAGGCGGGGACTAGCGAACTACAATGAGCAGTACTTC	TRBV20-1	TRBJ2-5	NA	TRBD2
CASSWTSGSREQYF	TGCGCCAGCAGCTGGACTAGCGGGAGTCGAGAGCAGTACTTC	TRBV5-1	TRBJ2-5	few	TRBD2
CASRDLKTQYF	TGTGCCAGCAGGGACTTGAAGACCCAGTACTTC	TRBV7-2	TRBJ2-5	NA	NA
CASRPRWLLQGTQYF	TGTGCCAGCAGGCCCCGCTGGCTTCTACAGGGGACCCAGTACTTC	TRBV5-6	TRBJ2-5	NA	NA
CASSQDSQGPPYGYTF	TGCGCCAGCAGCCAAGATTCCCAGGGACCTCCCTATGGCTACACCTTC	TRBV4-3	TRBJ1-2	NA	NA
CASSPEVGRGTYEQYF	TGCGCCAGCAGCCCCGAAGTGGGACGGGGAACCTACGAGCAGTACTTC	TRBV4-1	TRBJ2-7	few	NA
CASSYYRDGYTF	TGTGCCAGCAGCTACTACAGGGATGGCTACACCTTC	TRBV7-2	TRBJ1-2	NA	NA